Many counts were recorded for the clone carrying this T cell receptor (beta chain). Its target is unknown. J lost 5 bases, V lost 4 bases, and 7 bases had no gene match. The CDR3 sequence is 16 residues long. Germline loops: CDR1 LNHNV, CDR2 YYDKDF (reference sequence). MiXCR, run by TCRdb on the 5' RACE reads, gives a single entry per CDR3 protein. The sample contains under 250,000 distinct CDR3 sequences, around 6.9% of which appear only once. The data originate from a study of identical twins. Overall study findings and caveats: It was possible that invariant MAIT and iNKT cells partly confounded the zero-insertion analyses. Weaker excess sharing between twins was seen in beta out-of-frame sequences. There were fewer insertions in abundant cord blood beta clonotypes, but memory repertoires showed no such pattern. Within monozygotic twins, out-of-frame TCR alpha sharing was underestimated by the models.

The sample also formed part of further work on yellow fever vaccine responses in identical twins.

What was sequenced was memory (CD45RO+) T cells sorted from blood. The chain links TRBV15 to TRBJ2-1; 11 bases map to TRBD2. This receptor was taken from a woman between 18 and 29 years old in good health. For the CDR3, the DNA is TGTGCCACCAGCATAATTACTAGCGGGGGAAACAATGAGCAGTTCTTC. It encodes CATSIITSGGNNEQFF. The full variable domain, rest sourced from reference TRBV15 and TRBJ2-1, is DAMVIQNPRYQVTQFGKPVTLSCSQTLNHNVMYWYQQKSSQAPKLLFHYYDKDFNNEADTPDNFQSRRPNTSFCFLDIRSPGLGDTAMYLCATSIITSGGNNEQFFGPGTRLTVL.